This T cell receptor beta chain was recovered during a study of CD8+ T cells in alopecia areata. Study-wide results and limits: In patients, TCRs were shared less clearly than in mice, and HLA may possibly be involved.

Trimming removed 3 bases at V and 7 bases at J, with 9 bases between. This CDR3 region has 12 residues. Germline lookup yields CDR1 MGHDK and CDR2 SYGVNS. Turning to this clone: Its antigen is unknown.

Treatment described: oral pan-JAK inhibitor, 5-10 mg twice daily. PBMCs, the starting material, were the source of sorted CD4+ and CD8+ T cells. The sequencing template was cDNA reverse transcribed from extracted RNA. TCRdb's table, derived via immunoSEQ multiplex PCR, lists solely in-frame clones and lacks some. The sample contains 200,000 to 250,000 clones, roughly two fifths of which appear only once. The clonotype comes from a human donor with alopecia areata. Sequenced material: CD4+ T cells sorted from blood, taken between weeks 30 and 35, from a patient treated with tofacitinib. V and J are TRBV25-1 and TRBJ1-2; D uncertain. The CDR3 nucleotides read TGTGCCAGCAGTGACCCGTTTGGTGGCTACACCTTC. This codes for CASSDPFGGYTF.